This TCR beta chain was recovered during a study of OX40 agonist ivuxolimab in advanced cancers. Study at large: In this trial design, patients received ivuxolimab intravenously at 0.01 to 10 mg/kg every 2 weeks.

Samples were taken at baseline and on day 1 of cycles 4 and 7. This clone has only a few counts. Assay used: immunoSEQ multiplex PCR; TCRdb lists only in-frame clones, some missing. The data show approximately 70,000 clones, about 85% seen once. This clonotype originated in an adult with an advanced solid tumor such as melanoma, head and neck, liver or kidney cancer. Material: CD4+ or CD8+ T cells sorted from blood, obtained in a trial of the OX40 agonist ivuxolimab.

DNA of the CDR3: TGCGCCAGCAGCCAAGGGTCCGGCAGGGAAAGGGCTGGAAACACCATATATTTT. This sequence encodes CASSQGSGRERAGNTIYF. The chain uses TRBV4-1 and TRBJ1-3, with D perhaps TRBD1 (5 bases). Germline CDR1 and CDR2: MGHRA and YSYEKL. V was shortened by 1 base and J by 2 bases, with 18 bases between the two germline ends. The CDR3 is 18 amino acids.